This passage covers 3 T cell receptor beta chains from one sample sequenced in a study of blood T cells in healthy people across ages. Primed by a sample-barcoded 5' primer and a J-beta primer mix, a second PCR proceeded for about 7 to 11 cycles. TCRdb re-called the 5' RACE reads through MiXCR, storing one row per CDR3 protein. The table has about 1 million distinct CDR3 sequences, 40% to 55% seen once; the top ten hold under 20%. The sequenced sample consisted of blood. These receptors all come from an older woman in good health.

Many counts were recorded for this clonotype. The gene calls are TRBV9 and TRBJ1-2; no definite D call. The V end was cut by 0 bases, the J end by 0 bases, with 6 bases between. Germline V gene sequence: CDR1 SGDLS, CDR2 YYNGEE. The length of the CDR3 is 14 residues. CDR3 sequence reads: CASSVAGANYGYTF. CDR3 DNA: TGTGCCAGCAGCGTAGCAGGAGCTAACTATGGCTACACCTTC. Full variable domain (outside the CDR3, taken from reference TRBV9 and TRBJ1-2): DSGVTQTPKHLITATGQRVTLRCSPRSGDLSVYWYQQSLDQGLQFLIQYYNGEERAKGNILERFSAQQFPDLHSELNLSSLELGDSALYFCASSVAGANYGYTFGSGTRLTVV.

V is TRBV7-3 and J is TRBJ2-1; the D is unclear. Deletions cut 2 bases from V and 0 bases from J, with 14 bases between. Germline V gene data show CDR1 as SGHTA and CDR2 as FQGTGA. CDR3 length: 17 amino acids. For the CDR3, the DNA is TGTGCCAGCAGCTTATCGGCTAACCCTCGCTCCTACAATGAGCAGTTCTTC. It yields the protein CASSLSANPRSYNEQFF.

V gene TRBV27 combines with J gene TRBJ2-1; 15 bases are shared with TRBD2. V was pared by 4 bases and J by 4 bases, with 5 bases of the junction left unmatched. Per the germline V gene, CDR1 is MNHEY and CDR2 is SMNVEV (reference sequence). The CDR3 is made up of 17 amino acids. The CDR3 region has the DNA TGTGCCAGCAGTTCTCGGACTAGCGGGAGGGCTTACAATGAGCAGTTCTTC. Translation gives CASSSRTSGRAYNEQFF.